This TCR beta chain was documented in a study of shared clonotypes between healthy human individuals. Overall study context: CD4 naive cells filled three plates per donor, CD4 memory three, CD8 naive two and CD8 memory one.

The CDR3 loop spans 13 amino acids. V was clipped by 3 bases and J by 7 bases, with 12 bases between them. The germline gives CDR1 MNHEY, CDR2 SMNVEV (reference sequence). Clones were read by immunoSEQ multiplex PCR, and TCRdb kept only the in-frame ones, dropping some. Seen here are 2 million to 3 million clones, approximately 94% observed once, and the top ten hold approximately 0.37%. Participating donors were healthy, HIV-negative adults free of recent acute infections or vaccinations. Every contributor of samples was a Caucasian grown-up residing in Nashville, Tennessee. The chain employs TRBV27 and TRBJ1-1; tentatively, D is TRBD1 (5 bases). This TCR derives from a young man in good health. Some clones in this sample may be carry-over from other donors' samples. The material sequenced was naive CD4+ T cells from PBMCs. Regarding subset: CD45RA+ positively selected. Here the CDR3 reads CASSLQGRGEAFF. CDR3 nucleotides: TGTGCCAGCAGTTTGCAGGGAAGGGGTGAAGCTTTCTTT.